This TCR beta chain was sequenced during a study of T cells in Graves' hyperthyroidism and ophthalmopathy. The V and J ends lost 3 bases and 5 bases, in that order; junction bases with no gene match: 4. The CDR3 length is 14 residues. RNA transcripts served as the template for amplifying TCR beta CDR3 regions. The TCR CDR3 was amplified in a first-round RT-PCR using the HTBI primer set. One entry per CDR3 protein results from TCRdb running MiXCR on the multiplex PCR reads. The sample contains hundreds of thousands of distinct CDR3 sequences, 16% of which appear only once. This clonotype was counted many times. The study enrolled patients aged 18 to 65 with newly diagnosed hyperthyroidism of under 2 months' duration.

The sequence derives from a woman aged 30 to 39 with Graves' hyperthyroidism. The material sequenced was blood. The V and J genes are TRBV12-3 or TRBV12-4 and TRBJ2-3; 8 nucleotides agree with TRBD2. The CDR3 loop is CASSFGTRGDTQYF. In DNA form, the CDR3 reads TGTGCCAGCAGTTTTGGGACTAGGGGAGATACGCAGTATTTT.